This T cell receptor beta chain was sequenced for a study of cytomegalovirus exposure and HLA in healthy donors. CDR3 length equals 14 residues. Germline V gene data show CDR1 as SGDLS and CDR2 as YYNGEE. V shed 2 bases, J shed 6 bases, and the junction held 5 bases outside the gene matches. A multiplex PCR was run with 60 Vbeta primers and 13 Jbeta primers. Assay: immunoSEQ multiplex PCR; the TCRdb copy retains only in-frame clones and omits some. This table has approximately 150,000 clones, approximately 90% appearing once. Concerning this clone: No antigen is known for it.

Each of the donors was a healthy bone marrow donor. Broader study findings: Overall, about 160 TCR beta chains were annotated as cytomegalovirus-associated. According to an earlier analysis, most TCR beta V segments yielded productive rearrangements about 90% or about 30% of the time.

The chain couples TRBV9 to TRBJ2-7; TRBD2 agrees at 10 bases. Sequencing input: PBMCs. This receptor was obtained from a woman in her 30s in good health and CMV-seronegative. CDR3 sequence: CASSVSGTSAEQYF. CDR3 coding DNA: TGTGCCAGCAGCGTCTCGGGGACTAGCGCCGAGCAGTACTTC.